These 18 T cell receptor beta chains were sequenced from one sample in a study of blood T cell repertoires in COVID-19. Using immunoSEQ multiplex PCR, the repertoire was profiled, and TCRdb retains in-frame clones only, with some absent. Among about 150,000 clones listed, around 85% were seen once. The sequencing input was peripheral blood. The receptors originated from a man aged 55 to 70 with COVID-19, enrolled during active disease.

The chain is built from TRBV24-1 and TRBJ1-1; the D gene is possibly TRBD1 (5 bases). Germline V lookup: CDR1 KGHDR, CDR2 SFDVKD. V was trimmed by 5 bases and J by 5 bases, leaving 11 bases between them. The CDR3 covers 13 residues. CDR3 nucleotides: TGTGCCACCAGTGCGGGGGAGAGTACTGAAGCTTTCTTT. The encoded protein is CATSAGESTEAFF.

This chain uses TRBV7-8 with TRBJ1-5; a weak D match, TRBD1 (5 bases). The germline V and J ends were trimmed by 6 bases and 0 bases, with 9 bases remaining between them. The CDR3 spans 14 residues. The germline CDR1 and CDR2 sequences are SGHVS and FQNEAQ. The CDR3 bases are TGTGCCAGCAGACCAGGGAATAGCAATCAGCCCCAGCATTTT. Encoded protein: CASRPGNSNQPQHF.

The V gene is TRBV2, the J gene TRBJ2-7; TRBD1 aligns across 9 bases. The CDR3 spans 14 residues. The germline V gene encodes CDR1 SNHLY and CDR2 FYNNEI. V gave up 6 bases and J gave up 6 bases; unmatched junction bases: 9. CDR3 protein: CASSAGTGWAEQYF. CDR3 nucleotides: TGTGCCAGCAGCGCCGGGACAGGGTGGGCCGAGCAGTACTTC.

The chain carries TRBV7-2 and TRBJ1-2, with TRBD1 matching 9 bases. Trimming removed 5 bases from V and 4 bases from J; junction bases left unmatched: 11. This CDR3 is 16 amino acids long. CDR1 and CDR2 from the germline V gene are SGHTA and FQGNSA. The CDR3 nucleotides are TGTGCCAGCAGCCCAGGGACAGGGACCAGCGCCTATGGCTACACCTTC. It yields the protein CASSPGTGTSAYGYTF.

This chain joins TRBV6-5 and TRBJ2-1; 14 nucleotides match TRBD2. The CDR3 spans 15 residues. The V segment lost 6 bases and the J segment 10 bases; nucleotides outside the gene matches: 8. The germline V gene encodes CDR1 MNHEY and CDR2 SVGAGI. The CDR3 nucleotides are TGTGCCAGCAGCACCGGGACTAGCGGGAGCTTCGAGCAGTTCTTC. Amino acid sequence: CASSTGTSGSFEQFF.

The J gene is TRBJ1-1, the V gene TRBV6-5; no definite D call. The CDR3 is 14 amino acids. The V end lost 4 bases, the J end lost 1 base, and 10 bases lay between the germline ends. Germline V gene data show CDR1 as MNHEY and CDR2 as SVGAGI. The CDR3 sequence: CASSSGSQNTEAFF. The CDR3 nucleotides are TGTGCCAGCAGTTCCGGTAGTCAGAACACTGAAGCTTTCTTT.

V is TRBV5-1 and J is TRBJ2-1, with 9 bases matching TRBD1. The CDR3 spans 14 residues. Trimming took 2 bases from V and 7 from J; bases not matched to a gene: 4. The germline V gene has CDR1 SGHRS and CDR2 YFSETQ. CDR3 bases: TGCGCCAGCAGCTTATTGGGACAGGGAAATGAGCAGTTCTTC. This sequence encodes CASSLLGQGNEQFF. The complete variable domain, with remaining parts taken from reference TRBV5-1 and TRBJ2-1, reads KAGVTQTPRYLIKTRGQQVTLSCSPISGHRSVSWYQQTPGQGLQFLFEYFSETQRNKGNFPGRFSGRQFSNSRSEMNVSTLELGDSALYLCASSLLGQGNEQFFGPGTRLTVL.

The chain links TRBV20-1 to TRBJ1-2; TRBD1 might be the D (5 bases). The V end lost 0 bases, the J end lost 10 bases, and 9 bases lay between the germline ends. The CDR3 length is 11 residues. The germline V gene encodes CDR1 DFQATT and CDR2 SNEGSKA (reference sequence). The CDR3 reads CSARDTGDYTF. In DNA form, the CDR3 reads TGCAGTGCTAGAGATACGGGGGACTACACCTTC.

The chain links TRBV29-1 to TRBJ2-2; TRBD2 aligns across 10 bases. CDR3 length: 14 residues. The V segment lost 4 bases and the J segment 3 bases; nucleotides outside the gene matches: 2. In germline, CDR1 is SQVTM, CDR2 ANQGSEA. The CDR3 DNA reads as TGCAGCGTTGGGAGCGGGAGGGACACCGGGGAGCTGTTTTTT. It codes for CSVGSGRDTGELFF.

The chain couples TRBV5-1 to TRBJ1-3; possible D gene TRBD1, 5 bases. Germline V gene lookup returns CDR1 SGHRS and CDR2 YFSETQ. The CDR3 totals 14 residues. With 6 bases removed from V and 3 bases from J, the gap between germline ends came to 13 bases. In nucleotides, the CDR3 is TGCGCCAGCAACCAGGGTACATTTGGAAACACCATATATTTT. This translates into CASNQGTFGNTIYF.

V usage is TRBV6-5 and J usage is TRBJ2-6; D unclear. V lost 0 bases and J lost 4, with 10 bases in between. CDR3 length: 16 residues. Per germline, CDR1 MNHEY and CDR2 SVGAGI. The CDR3 here is CASSYSGQLGANVLTF. In DNA, the CDR3 is TGTGCCAGCAGTTACTCGGGCCAGTTGGGGGCCAACGTCCTGACTTTC.

V gene TRBV6-2 or TRBV6-3 combines with J gene TRBJ1-1, with 7 bases identical to TRBD1. V gave up 4 bases and J gave up 1 base; unmatched junction bases: 9. CDR1 MNHEY and CDR2 SVGEGT come from the germline V gene. The CDR3 has 16 amino acids. The CDR3 loop reads CASSSPVRTGNTEAFF. The CDR3, as DNA: TGTGCCAGCAGTTCCCCCGTGCGGACAGGGAACACTGAAGCTTTCTTT.

J is TRBJ1-2 and V is TRBV5-1; the D gene is possibly TRBD1 (5 bases). The CDR3 contains 16 residues. Germline CDR1 reads SGHRS; CDR2 reads YFSETQ. V shed 0 bases and J shed 8 bases, with 20 bases lying between them. The CDR3 sequence: CASSLEMGREGRGYTF. DNA for the CDR3: TGCGCCAGCAGCTTGGAAATGGGCAGGGAAGGACGCGGCTACACCTTC.

The chain links TRBV28 to TRBJ2-7; 11 bases align to TRBD1. There are 16 residues in the CDR3. J lost 2 bases, V lost 6 bases, and 9 bases had no gene match. Germline CDR1 and CDR2: MDHEN and SYDVKM. CDR3 loop: CASSLPGTGGAYEQYF. CDR3 DNA sequence: TGTGCCAGCAGCCTCCCCGGGACAGGGGGAGCCTACGAGCAGTACTTC. The variable domain in full, completed from reference TRBV28 and TRBJ2-7, reads DVKVTQSSRYLVKRTGEKVFLECVQDMDHENMFWYRQDPGLGLRLIYFSYDVKMKEKGDIPEGYSVSREKKERFSLILESASTNQTSMYLCASSLPGTGGAYEQYFGPGTRLTVT.

The chain has TRBV4-3 and TRBJ2-1; 9 bases match TRBD1. CDR3 length: 15 residues. CDR1 and CDR2 from the germline V gene are LGHNA and YSLEER. Losses at the gene ends were 10 bases for V and 8 bases for J; bases not matched to a gene: 15. The DNA for the CDR3 is TGCGCCACCAAGCCGGGACAGGGTCCCCCCGATGAGCAGTTCTTC. It yields the protein CATKPGQGPPDEQFF.

CDR3 loop: CASSLGLAGEETQYF. In DNA, the CDR3 is TGTGCCAGCAGCTTGGGACTAGCGGGAGAAGAGACCCAGTACTTC. V and J are TRBV5-4 and TRBJ2-5; 12 positions agree with TRBD2. The germline V gene has CDR1 SGHNT and CDR2 YYREEE (reference sequence). The trim removed 0 bases at V and 3 bases at J, leaving 0 bases unmatched. The CDR3 length is 15 residues.

CDR3 residues: CASSFKYQKDSKQFF. The CDR3 DNA reads TGTGCCAGCAGCTTTAAGTATCAAAAGGACTCAAAGCAGTTCTTC. V usage is TRBV7-2 and J usage is TRBJ2-1; tentative D call: TRBD2 (5 bases). Per the germline V gene, CDR1 is SGHTA and CDR2 is FQGNSA. Deletions cut 3 bases from V and 11 bases from J, with 20 bases between. CDR3 length: 15 amino acids.

To note about this clone: This CDR3 is also generated by other DNA sequences in the sample. The chain couples TRBV11-2 to TRBJ1-2; 8 bases fit TRBD1. Germline V CDR1 and CDR2: SGHAT, FQNNGV. J lost 5 bases, V lost 5 bases, and 13 bases had no gene match. The CDR3 runs to 16 residues. The CDR3 region has the DNA TGTGCCAGCAGCGCCGGTACAGGGGGTTCTGGGTATGGCTACACCTTC. This sequence encodes CASSAGTGGSGYGYTF. The entire variable domain, with the rest obtained from reference TRBV11-2 and TRBJ1-2, is as follows: EAGVAQSPRYKIIEKRQSVAFWCNPISGHATLYWYQQILGQGPKLLIQFQNNGVVDDSQLPKDRFSAERLKGVDSTLKIQPAKLEDSAVYLCASSAGTGGSGYGYTFGSGTRLTVV.